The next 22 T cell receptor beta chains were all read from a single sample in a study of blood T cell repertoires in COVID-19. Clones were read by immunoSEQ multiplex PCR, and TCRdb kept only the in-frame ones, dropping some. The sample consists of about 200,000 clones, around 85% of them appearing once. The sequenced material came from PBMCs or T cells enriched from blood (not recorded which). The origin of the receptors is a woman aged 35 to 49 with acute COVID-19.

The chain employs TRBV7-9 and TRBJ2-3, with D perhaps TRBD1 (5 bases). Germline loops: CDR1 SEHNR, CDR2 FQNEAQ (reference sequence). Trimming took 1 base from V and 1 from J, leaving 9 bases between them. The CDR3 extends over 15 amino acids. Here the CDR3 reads CASSLVSGRTDTQYF. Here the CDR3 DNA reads TGTGCCAGCAGCTTAGTTTCAGGGCGCACAGATACGCAGTATTTT.

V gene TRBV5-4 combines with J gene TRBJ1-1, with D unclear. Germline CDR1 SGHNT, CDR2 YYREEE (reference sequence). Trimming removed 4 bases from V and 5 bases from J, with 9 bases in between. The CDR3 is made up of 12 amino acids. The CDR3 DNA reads TGTGCCAGCAGCACCCCGGGAACTGAAGCTTTCTTT. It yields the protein CASSTPGTEAFF.

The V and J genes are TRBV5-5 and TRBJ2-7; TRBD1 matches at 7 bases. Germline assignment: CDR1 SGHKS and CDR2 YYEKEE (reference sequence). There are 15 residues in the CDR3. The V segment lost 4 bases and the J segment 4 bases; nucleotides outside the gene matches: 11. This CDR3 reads CASSPGTAARYEQYF. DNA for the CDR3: TGTGCCAGCAGCCCGGGGACAGCTGCTAGGTACGAGCAGTACTTC. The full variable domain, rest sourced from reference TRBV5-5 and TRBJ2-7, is DAGVTQSPTHLIKTRGQQVTLRCSPISGHKSVSWYQQVLGQGPQFIFQYYEKEERGRGNFPDRFSARQFPNYSSELNVNALLLGDSALYLCASSPGTAARYEQYFGPGTRLTVT.

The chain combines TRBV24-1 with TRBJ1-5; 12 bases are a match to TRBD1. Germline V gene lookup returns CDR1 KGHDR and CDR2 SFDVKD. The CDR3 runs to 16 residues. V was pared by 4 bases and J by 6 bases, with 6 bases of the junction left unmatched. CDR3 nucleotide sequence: TGTGCCACCAGTGAGGTCGGGACAGGGGGCCCTCAGCCCCAGCATTTT. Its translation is CATSEVGTGGPQPQHF.

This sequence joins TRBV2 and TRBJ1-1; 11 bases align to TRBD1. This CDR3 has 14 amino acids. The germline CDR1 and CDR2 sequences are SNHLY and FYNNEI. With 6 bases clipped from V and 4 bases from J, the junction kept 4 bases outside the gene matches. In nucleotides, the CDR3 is TGTGCCAGCAGGGGACAGGGGGAGGCCACTGAAGCTTTCTTT. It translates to CASRGQGEATEAFF.

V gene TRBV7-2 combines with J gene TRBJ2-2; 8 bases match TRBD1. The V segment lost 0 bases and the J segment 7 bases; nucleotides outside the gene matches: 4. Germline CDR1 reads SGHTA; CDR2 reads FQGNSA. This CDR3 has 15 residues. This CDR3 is CASSLAPTGGGELFF. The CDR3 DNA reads TGTGCCAGCAGCTTAGCGCCCACAGGGGGCGGGGAGCTGTTTTTT.

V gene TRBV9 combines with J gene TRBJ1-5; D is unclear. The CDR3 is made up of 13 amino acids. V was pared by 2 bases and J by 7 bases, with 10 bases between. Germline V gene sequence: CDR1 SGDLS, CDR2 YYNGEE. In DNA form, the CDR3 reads TGTGCCAGCAGCGTTGGGGAGGGCCAGCCCCAGCATTTT. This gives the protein CASSVGEGQPQHF.

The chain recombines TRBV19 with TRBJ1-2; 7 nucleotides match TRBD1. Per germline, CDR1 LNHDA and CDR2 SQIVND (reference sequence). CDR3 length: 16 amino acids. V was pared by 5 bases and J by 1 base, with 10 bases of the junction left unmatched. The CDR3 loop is CASSLYWTGLNYGYTF. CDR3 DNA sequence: TGTGCCAGTAGTCTCTATTGGACAGGCCTTAACTATGGCTACACCTTC.

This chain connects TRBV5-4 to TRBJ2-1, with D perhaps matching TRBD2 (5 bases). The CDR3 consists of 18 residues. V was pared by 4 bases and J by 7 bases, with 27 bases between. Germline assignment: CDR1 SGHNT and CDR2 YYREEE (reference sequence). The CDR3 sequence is CASSPLGLKGRRRNEQFF. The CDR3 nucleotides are TGTGCCAGCAGCCCTCTGGGGTTGAAAGGGAGAAGGAGGAATGAGCAGTTCTTC.

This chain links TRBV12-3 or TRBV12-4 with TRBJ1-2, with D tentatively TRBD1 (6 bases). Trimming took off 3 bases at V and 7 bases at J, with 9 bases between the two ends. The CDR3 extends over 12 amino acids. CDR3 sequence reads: CASSFGQTGYTF. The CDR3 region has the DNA TGTGCCAGCAGTTTCGGACAGACTGGCTACACCTTC.

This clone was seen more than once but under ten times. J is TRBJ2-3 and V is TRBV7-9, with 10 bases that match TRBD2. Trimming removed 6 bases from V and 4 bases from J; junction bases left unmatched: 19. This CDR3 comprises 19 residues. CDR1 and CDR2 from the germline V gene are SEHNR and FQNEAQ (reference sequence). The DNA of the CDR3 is TGTGCCAGCAGTTCCGGGACCGAAACTAGCGGGACTCAAGCAGATACGCAGTATTTT. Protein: CASSSGTETSGTQADTQYF.

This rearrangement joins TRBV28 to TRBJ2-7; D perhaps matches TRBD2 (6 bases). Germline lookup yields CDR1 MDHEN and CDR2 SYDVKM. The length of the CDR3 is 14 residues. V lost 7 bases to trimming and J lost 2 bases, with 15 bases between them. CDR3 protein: CASIRAGRTYEQYF. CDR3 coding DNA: TGTGCCAGCATAAGAGCGGGTCGCACCTACGAGCAGTACTTC.

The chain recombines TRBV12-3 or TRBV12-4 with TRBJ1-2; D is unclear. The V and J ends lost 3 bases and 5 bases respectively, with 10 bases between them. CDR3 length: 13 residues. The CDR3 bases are TGTGCCAGCAGTTTCTCAAGAGATTATGGCTACACCTTC. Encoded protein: CASSFSRDYGYTF.

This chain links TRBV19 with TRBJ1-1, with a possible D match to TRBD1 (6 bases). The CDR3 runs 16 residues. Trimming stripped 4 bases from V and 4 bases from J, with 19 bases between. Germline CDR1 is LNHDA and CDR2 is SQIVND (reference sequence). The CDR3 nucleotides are TGTGCCAGTAGTAAAAAACTGGACAGAGAGGGCACTGAAGCTTTCTTT. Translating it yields CASSKKLDREGTEAFF.

The chain's CDR3 is CASSLFGGLTTSGNTIYF. The CDR3 nucleotides are TGCGCCAGCAGCTTGTTTGGGGGCCTTACTACCTCTGGAAACACCATATATTTT. J is TRBJ1-3 and V is TRBV5-1; D might be TRBD1 (6 bases). The CDR3 is made up of 18 amino acids. CDR1 is SGHRS, CDR2 YFSETQ, per germline. V was cut by 1 base and J by 0 bases, with 17 bases left in between. The complete variable domain, with remaining parts taken from reference TRBV5-1 and TRBJ1-3, reads KAGVTQTPRYLIKTRGQQVTLSCSPISGHRSVSWYQQTPGQGLQFLFEYFSETQRNKGNFPGRFSGRQFSNSRSEMNVSTLELGDSALYLCASSLFGGLTTSGNTIYFGEGSWLTVV.

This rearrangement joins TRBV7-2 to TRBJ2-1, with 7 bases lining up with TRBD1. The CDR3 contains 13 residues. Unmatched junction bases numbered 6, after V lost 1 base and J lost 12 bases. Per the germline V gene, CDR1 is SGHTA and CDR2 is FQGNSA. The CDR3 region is CASSLGLRGLQFF. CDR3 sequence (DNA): TGTGCCAGCAGCTTAGGGCTCAGGGGGTTGCAGTTCTTC. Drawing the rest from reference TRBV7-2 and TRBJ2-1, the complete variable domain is GAGVSQSPSNKVTEKGKDVELRCDPISGHTALYWYRQSLGQGLEFLIYFQGNSAPDKSGLPSDRFSAERTGGSVSTLTIQRTQQEDSAVYLCASSLGLRGLQFFGPGTRLTVL.

The CDR3 bases are TGTGCCAGCAGCCCGACGACTAGCGGGACTTCAGATACGCAGTATTTT. Amino acids: CASSPTTSGTSDTQYF. The genes are TRBV7-9 and TRBJ2-3, with 11 bases identical to TRBD2. The J segment lost 4 bases and the V segment lost 5 bases, leaving 8 bases of the junction unmatched. CDR1 is SEHNR, CDR2 FQNEAQ, per germline (reference sequence). This CDR3 region has 16 residues.

CDR3 sequence (DNA): TGTGCCAGCAGTTTCAATCCTTCAACAGGGTATGATGAAAAACTGTTTTTT. It specifies CASSFNPSTGYDEKLFF. The chain employs TRBV28 and TRBJ1-4; tentatively, D is TRBD1 (6 bases). The germline V gene has CDR1 MDHEN and CDR2 SYDVKM. This CDR3 has 17 residues. Trimming cost V 3 bases and J 6 bases, with 20 bases left between them.

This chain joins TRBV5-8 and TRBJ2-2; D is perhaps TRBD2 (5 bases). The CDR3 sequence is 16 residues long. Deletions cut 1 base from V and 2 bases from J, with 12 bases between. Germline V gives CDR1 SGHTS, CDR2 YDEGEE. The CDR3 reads CASSLRAEVNTGELFF. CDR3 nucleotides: TGTGCCAGCAGCTTGCGAGCGGAAGTTAACACCGGGGAGCTGTTTTTT.

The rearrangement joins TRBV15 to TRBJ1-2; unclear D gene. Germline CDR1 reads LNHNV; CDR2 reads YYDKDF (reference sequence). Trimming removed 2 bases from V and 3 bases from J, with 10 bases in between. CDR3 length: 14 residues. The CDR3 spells CATSRQGRDYGYTF. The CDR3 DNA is TGTGCCACCAGCAGACAAGGGAGGGACTATGGCTACACCTTC. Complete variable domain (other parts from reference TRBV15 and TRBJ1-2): DAMVIQNPRYQVTQFGKPVTLSCSQTLNHNVMYWYQQKSSQAPKLLFHYYDKDFNNEADTPDNFQSRRPNTSFCFLDIRSPGLGDTAMYLCATSRQGRDYGYTFGSGTRLTVV.

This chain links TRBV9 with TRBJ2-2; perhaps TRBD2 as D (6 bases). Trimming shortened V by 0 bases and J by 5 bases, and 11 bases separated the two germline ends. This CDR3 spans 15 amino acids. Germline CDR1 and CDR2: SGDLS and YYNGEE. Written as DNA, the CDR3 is TGTGCCAGCAGCGTAGCGGGAGATGGAACCGGGGAGCTGTTTTTT. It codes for CASSVAGDGTGELFF.

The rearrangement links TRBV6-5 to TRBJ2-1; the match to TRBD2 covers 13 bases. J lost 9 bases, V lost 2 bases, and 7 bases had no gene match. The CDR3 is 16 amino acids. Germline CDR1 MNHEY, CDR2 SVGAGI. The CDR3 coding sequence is TGTGCCAGCAGTTACGCCGGGACTAGCGGGGCGGGTGAGCAGTTCTTC. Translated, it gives CASSYAGTSGAGEQFF.